The source of this T cell receptor (beta chain) is a study of T-cell memory formation after mild COVID-19. This clonotype was counted between two and nine times. TCRdb re-called the 5' RACE reads with MiXCR, one entry per CDR3 protein. The sample lists some 200,000 distinct CDR3 sequences; about a fifth were seen once. V lost 2 bases and J lost 3, with 8 bases in between. This CDR3 is 14 amino acids long. Looked up from germline, CDR1 is MNHEY and CDR2 is SMNVEV (reference sequence). The chain uses TRBV27 and TRBJ2-1; unclear D gene. The specimen sequenced was PBMCs or a T cell subset sorted from them (not recorded which). The receptor was isolated from an adult woman who had mild COVID-19 (a few samples of this study predate the infection). Cell type and time point are not known. CDR3 region: CASSLKSDYNEQFF. CDR3 nucleotides: TGTGCCAGCAGTTTAAAATCAGACTACAATGAGCAGTTCTTC.